The 13 T cell receptor beta chains in this list originate from one sample, sequenced in a study of T cells after yellow fever vaccination. A single record per CDR3 protein comes from TCRdb applying MiXCR to the 5' RACE reads. The sample records more than 450,000 distinct CDR3 sequences, 21% being singletons. The source material was PBMCs, sampled more than 20 days after the first yellow fever vaccination. These receptors all come from a young man who received the YFV17D yellow fever vaccine.

The chain joins TRBV7-3 to TRBJ2-1; TRBD2 matches at 10 bases. This CDR3 comprises 15 residues. Germline V gene sequence: CDR1 SGHTA, CDR2 FQGTGA. J gave up 11 bases and V 3 bases, and 10 bases lay outside the gene matches. CDR3: CASSFERGGRNQQFF. CDR3 nucleotides: TGTGCCAGCAGCTTTGAGCGGGGGGGCAGGAATCAGCAGTTCTTC.

Only a few counts were recorded for this clonotype. The chain recombines TRBV6-2 or TRBV6-3 with TRBJ1-2; no firm D call. Germline CDR1 reads MNHEY; CDR2 reads SVGEGT. The CDR3 spans 13 residues. With 6 bases removed from V and 3 bases from J, the gap between germline ends came to 11 bases. The CDR3: CASSTDGYYGYTF. CDR3 DNA sequence: TGTGCCAGCAGCACGGACGGGTACTATGGCTACACCTTC.

This clonotype was seen only a few times. The chain couples TRBV20-1 to TRBJ2-6; possibly TRBD1 or TRBD2 for D (5 bases each). This CDR3 comprises 15 residues. The V gene's germline CDR1 is DFQATT and CDR2 SNEGSKA (reference sequence). Trimming removed 6 bases at V and 0 bases at J, with 12 bases between. The CDR3 region has the DNA TGCAGTGCCCCCCCCGGGACCTCTGGGGCCAACGTCCTGACTTTC. It yields the protein CSAPPGTSGANVLTF.

Only a few counts were recorded for this clonotype. The chain combines TRBV6-5 with TRBJ1-2; D might be TRBD1 (6 bases). Germline-derived CDR1 and CDR2 are MNHEY and SVGAGI. The CDR3 length is 17 residues. Trimming shortened V by 0 bases and J by 5 bases, and 19 bases separated the two germline ends. The DNA for the CDR3 is TGTGCCAGCAGTTACTCGTCGTTCGGCGACAGGTCGTATGGCTACACCTTC. This gives the protein CASSYSSFGDRSYGYTF.

This clonotype was recorded a few times. This chain links TRBV4-1 with TRBJ2-1, with TRBD1 matching over 8 bases. Germline CDR1 is MGHRA and CDR2 is YSYEKL. CDR3 length: 16 amino acids. V was clipped by 0 bases and J by 3 bases; unmatched bases: 4. The CDR3 region has the DNA TGCGCCAGCAGCCAAGATGGGGACAGGAACTACAATGAGCAGTTCTTC. Amino acid sequence: CASSQDGDRNYNEQFF.

The chain is built from TRBV21-1 and TRBJ2-7; the table names TRBD2, a call not compared with the DNA. TRBV21-1 represents a pseudogene. The CDR3 length is 14 residues. CDR3 residues: CASTTGGNQDEQYV. CDR3 coding DNA: TGTGCCAGCACCACAGGAGGGAACCAAGATGAGCAGTACGTC.

Comments on this clonotype: An end of the junction does not agree with germline; a read error may underlie this. The chain links TRBV7-3 to TRBJ2-1; TRBD2 might be the D (5 bases). Germline values: CDR1 SGHTA, CDR2 FQGTGA. The CDR3 is 16 amino acids. CDR3 nucleotide sequence: TGTGCCAGCAGCTTAAGTTTCCTAGCTTCGTACAATAAGCAGTTCTTC. Amino acid sequence: CASSLSFLASYNKQFF.

The chain combines TRBV29-1 with TRBJ1-2; D is uncertain. V shed 1 base and J shed 4 bases, with 7 bases lying between them. CDR3 length: 12 amino acids. Germline CDR1 reads SQVTM; CDR2 reads ANQGSEA. Here the CDR3 DNA reads TGCAGCGTTGAAGGTCCGTCCTATGGCTACACCTTC. This translates into CSVEGPSYGYTF. Full variable domain (outside the CDR3, taken from reference TRBV29-1 and TRBJ1-2): SAVISQKPSRDICQRGTSLTIQCQVDSQVTMMFWYRQQPGQSLTLIATANQGSEATYESGFVIDKFPISRPNLTFSTLTVSNMSPEDSSIYLCSVEGPSYGYTFGSGTRLTVV.

The table lists this clonotype with many counts. J is TRBJ1-1 and V is TRBV27; 9 bases match TRBD1. CDR3 length: 15 residues. The V gene end was trimmed by 3 bases and the J gene end by 3 bases; junction bases not matched to a gene: 5. Germline V CDR1 and CDR2: MNHEY, SMNVEV (reference sequence). CDR3 loop: CASSFEGQGHTEAFF. Written as DNA, the CDR3 is TGTGCCAGCAGTTTTGAGGGACAGGGTCACACTGAAGCTTTCTTT.

Only a few counts were recorded for this clonotype. V and J are TRBV15 and TRBJ2-5; the D gene is possibly TRBD1 (5 bases). The CDR3 is 15 amino acids. Per the germline V gene, CDR1 is LNHNV and CDR2 is YYDKDF (reference sequence). V was clipped by 5 bases and J by 4 bases, with 17 bases between them. The CDR3 DNA follows: TGTGCCACCAGCGTACAGGCGATCCACGTAGAGACCCAGTACTTC. Translating it yields CATSVQAIHVETQYF.

This clonotype was counted between two and nine times. V gene TRBV7-9 combines with J gene TRBJ1-1; D is unclear. The ends were cut back, 8 bases at V and 0 bases at J, with 10 bases in the middle. Looked up from germline, CDR1 is SEHNR and CDR2 is FQNEAQ (reference sequence). This CDR3 has 13 residues. CDR3 in amino acids: CASHLGLNTEAFF. DNA of the CDR3: TGTGCCAGCCATCTAGGGCTGAACACTGAAGCTTTCTTT.

The V gene is TRBV6-5, the J gene TRBJ2-3; D is possibly TRBD1 or TRBD2 (5 bases each). Germline lookup yields CDR1 MNHEY and CDR2 SVGAGI. V was shortened by 7 bases and J by 2 bases, with 19 bases between the two germline ends. CDR3 size: 16 residues. This CDR3 reads CASTNYRDGLTDTQYF. CDR3 DNA sequence: TGTGCCAGCACTAACTACCGGGACGGACTCACAGATACGCAGTATTTT.

The genes are TRBV4-2 and TRBJ2-1; 9 positions match TRBD2. CDR3 length equals 18 residues. In germline, CDR1 is LGHNA, CDR2 YNFKEQ. The J segment lost 9 bases and the V segment lost 3 bases, leaving 18 bases of the junction unmatched. The CDR3 nucleotides read TGTGCCAGCAGCCACTTAGGGGGCCAGCGGGGGGCGGACAGTGAGCAGTTCTTC. Protein: CASSHLGGQRGADSEQFF.